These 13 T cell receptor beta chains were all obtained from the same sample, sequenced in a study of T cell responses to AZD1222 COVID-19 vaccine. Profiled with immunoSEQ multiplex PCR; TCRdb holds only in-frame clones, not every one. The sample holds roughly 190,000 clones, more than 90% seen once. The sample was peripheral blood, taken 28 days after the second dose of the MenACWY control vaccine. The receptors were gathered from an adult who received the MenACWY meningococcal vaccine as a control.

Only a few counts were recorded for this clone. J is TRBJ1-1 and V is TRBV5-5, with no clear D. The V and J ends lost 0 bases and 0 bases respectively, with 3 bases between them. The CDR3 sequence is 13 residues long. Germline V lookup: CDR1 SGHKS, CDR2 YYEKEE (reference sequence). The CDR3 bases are TGTGCCAGCAGCTTGGGACTGAACACTGAAGCTTTCTTT. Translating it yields CASSLGLNTEAFF.

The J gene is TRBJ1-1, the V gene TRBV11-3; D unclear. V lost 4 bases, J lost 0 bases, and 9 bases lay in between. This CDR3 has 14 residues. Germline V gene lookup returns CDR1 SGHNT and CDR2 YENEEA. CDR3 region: CASSSTPLNTEAFF. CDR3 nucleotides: TGTGCCAGCAGCTCCACACCCCTGAACACTGAAGCTTTCTTT.

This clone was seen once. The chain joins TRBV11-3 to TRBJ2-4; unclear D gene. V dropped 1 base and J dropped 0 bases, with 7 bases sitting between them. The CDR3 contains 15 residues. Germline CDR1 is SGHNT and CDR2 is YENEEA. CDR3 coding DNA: TGTGCCAGCAGCTTAGGGCCGATAGCCAAAAACATTCAGTACTTC. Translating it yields CASSLGPIAKNIQYF.

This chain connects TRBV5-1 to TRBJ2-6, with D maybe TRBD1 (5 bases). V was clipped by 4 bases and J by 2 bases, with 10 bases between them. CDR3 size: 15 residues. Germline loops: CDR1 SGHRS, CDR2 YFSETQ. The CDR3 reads CASSIQGTGANVLTF. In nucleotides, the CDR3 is TGCGCCAGCAGCATCCAGGGAACTGGGGCCAACGTCCTGACTTTC.

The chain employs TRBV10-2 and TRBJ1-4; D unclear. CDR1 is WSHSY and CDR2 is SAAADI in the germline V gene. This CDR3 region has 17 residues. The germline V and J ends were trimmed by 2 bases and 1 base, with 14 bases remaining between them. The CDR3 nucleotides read TGCGCCAGCAGTGAGAGGCGAGACACCAGAACTAATGAAAAACTGTTTTTT. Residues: CASSERRDTRTNEKLFF.

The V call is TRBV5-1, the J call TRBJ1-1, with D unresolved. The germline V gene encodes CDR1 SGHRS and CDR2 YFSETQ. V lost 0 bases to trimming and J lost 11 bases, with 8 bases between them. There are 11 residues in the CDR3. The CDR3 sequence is CASSLERVAFF. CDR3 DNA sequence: TGCGCCAGCAGCTTGGAGAGGGTGGCTTTCTTT.

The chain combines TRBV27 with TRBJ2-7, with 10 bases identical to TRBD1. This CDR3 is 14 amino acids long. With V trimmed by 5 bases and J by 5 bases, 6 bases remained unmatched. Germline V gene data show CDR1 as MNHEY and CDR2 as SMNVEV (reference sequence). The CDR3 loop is CASSRGQGINEQYF. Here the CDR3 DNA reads TGTGCCAGCAGTAGGGGACAGGGGATCAACGAGCAGTACTTC.

CDR3 protein: CASSMTGGNEKLFF. The DNA for the CDR3 is TGTGCCAGTAGTATGACTGGGGGTAATGAAAAACTGTTTTTT. V usage is TRBV19 and J usage is TRBJ1-4; tentatively, D is TRBD1 (5 bases). Trimming stripped 3 bases from V and 4 bases from J, with 9 bases between. This CDR3 has 14 amino acids. In germline, CDR1 is LNHDA, CDR2 SQIVND (reference sequence).

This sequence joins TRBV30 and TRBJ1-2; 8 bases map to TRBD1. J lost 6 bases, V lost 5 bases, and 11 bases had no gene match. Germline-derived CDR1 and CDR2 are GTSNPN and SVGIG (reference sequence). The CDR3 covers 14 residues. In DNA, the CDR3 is TGTGCCTGGGGGACAGGAGGAGGTGGGAATGGCTACACCTTC. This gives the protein CAWGTGGGGNGYTF.

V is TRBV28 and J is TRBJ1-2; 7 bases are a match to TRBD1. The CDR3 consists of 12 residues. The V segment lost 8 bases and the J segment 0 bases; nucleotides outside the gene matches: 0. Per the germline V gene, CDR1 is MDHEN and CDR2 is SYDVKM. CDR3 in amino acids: CASQGANYGYTF. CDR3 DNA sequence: TGTGCCAGCCAGGGGGCTAACTATGGCTACACCTTC.

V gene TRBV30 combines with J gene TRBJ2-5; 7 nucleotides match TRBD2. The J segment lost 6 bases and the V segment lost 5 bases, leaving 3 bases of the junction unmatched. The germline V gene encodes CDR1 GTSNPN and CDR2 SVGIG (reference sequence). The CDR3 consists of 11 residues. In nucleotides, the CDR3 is TGTGCCTGGGGGGGGGTAAAGACCCAGTACTTC. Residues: CAWGGVKTQYF.

CDR3 in amino acids: CASSHPGQGFFHF. CDR3 nucleotides: TGTGCCAGCAGTCACCCCGGACAGGGGTTTTTTCACTTT. The chain links TRBV6-2 or TRBV6-3 to TRBJ1-6, with TRBD1 matching over 9 bases. This CDR3 spans 13 amino acids. Per germline, CDR1 MNHEY and CDR2 SVGEGT. The junction had 12 bases not matched to a gene; V was cut back by 5 bases and J by 19 bases.

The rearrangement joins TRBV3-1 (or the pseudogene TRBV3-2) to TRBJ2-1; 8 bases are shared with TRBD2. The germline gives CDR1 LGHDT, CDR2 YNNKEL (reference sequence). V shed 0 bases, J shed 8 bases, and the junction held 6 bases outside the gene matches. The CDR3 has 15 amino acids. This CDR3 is CASSQDQVAGYEQFF. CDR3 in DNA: TGTGCCAGCAGCCAAGATCAAGTAGCGGGATATGAGCAGTTCTTC.